A single sample is the source of the 8 T cell receptor beta chains below, sequenced in a study of blood T cell repertoires in COVID-19. TCRdb's copy holds only in-frame clones and misses some; the assay was immunoSEQ multiplex PCR. The sample holds about 250,000 clones, 65% to 85% seen once. The sample consisted of peripheral blood. The receptors stem from a man of 80 years or more with acute or convalescent COVID-19.

This clone has just a few counts. The J gene is TRBJ1-5, the V gene TRBV15; D uncertain. CDR1 and CDR2 (germline): LNHNV, YYDKDF (reference sequence). V gave up 3 bases and J gave up 7 bases, with 10 bases separating them. The length of the CDR3 is 13 residues. CDR3: CATSSNRRQPQHF. The CDR3 DNA sequence: TGTGCCACCAGCAGTAACCGGAGGCAGCCCCAGCATTTT.

This sequence joins TRBV6-6 and TRBJ1-5; D is unclear. With 9 bases removed from V and 0 bases from J, the gap between germline ends came to 12 bases. The CDR3 is made up of 14 amino acids. Germline CDR1 and CDR2: MNHNY and SVGAGI (reference sequence). The CDR3: CASARGYSNQPQHF. DNA of the CDR3: TGTGCCAGTGCACGGGGATATAGCAATCAGCCCCAGCATTTT.

V is TRBV4-1 and J is TRBJ2-3; 11 nucleotides line up with TRBD2. The V gene end was trimmed by 1 base and the J gene end by 4 bases; junction bases not matched to a gene: 4. There are 16 residues in the CDR3. In germline, CDR1 is MGHRA, CDR2 YSYEKL. In DNA, the CDR3 is TGCGCCAGCAGCCAAGGGCTAGCGGGGGGAGCAGATACGCAGTATTTT. Translated: CASSQGLAGGADTQYF.

This chain links TRBV6-5 with TRBJ1-5; D is unclear. The CDR3 is made up of 16 amino acids. In germline, CDR1 is MNHEY, CDR2 SVGAGI. Trimming stripped 0 bases from V and 2 bases from J, with 11 bases between. The CDR3: CASSYSRGEGNQPQHF. The CDR3 bases are TGTGCCAGCAGTTACTCTCGGGGAGAGGGCAATCAGCCCCAGCATTTT.

The rearrangement uses TRBV3-1 (or the pseudogene TRBV3-2) and TRBJ2-5; D not certain. Germline V gene lookup returns CDR1 LGHDT and CDR2 YNNKEL (reference sequence). The CDR3 length is 11 residues. The V end was cut by 1 base, the J end by 7 bases, with 4 bases between. CDR3 amino acids: CASSQGGTQYF. CDR3 in DNA: TGTGCCAGCAGCCAAGGAGGGACCCAGTACTTC.

V and J are TRBV5-1 and TRBJ2-7, with D possibly TRBD2 on 5 matching bases. V lost 2 bases to trimming and J lost 4 bases, with 13 bases between them. Germline loops: CDR1 SGHRS, CDR2 YFSETQ. The CDR3 totals 14 residues. Here the CDR3 reads CASSFGSDGYEQYF. The CDR3 nucleotides read TGCGCCAGCAGCTTCGGTAGCGATGGGTACGAGCAGTACTTC.

V is TRBV7-8 and J is TRBJ1-5; weak D call: TRBD1 (6 bases). CDR1 and CDR2 from the germline V gene are SGHVS and FQNEAQ. The CDR3 consists of 19 residues. Trimming took off 1 base at V and 6 bases at J, with 25 bases between the two ends. DNA of the CDR3: TGTGCCAGCAGCTTAGGTTACAGGGACGGGATGGGTCTCGGTCAGCCCCAGCATTTT. It encodes CASSLGYRDGMGLGQPQHF.

V is TRBV7-2 and J is TRBJ2-7; TRBD2 matches 10 bases. V shed 6 bases, J shed 5 bases, and the junction held 13 bases outside the gene matches. The CDR3 runs to 16 residues. The germline V gene has CDR1 SGHTA and CDR2 FQGNSA. The CDR3 nucleotides read TGTGCCAGCAGTCGGGAAAGAGCGGGGGGGCCCCACGAGCAGTACTTC. Protein product: CASSRERAGGPHEQYF.